This TCR beta chain emerged from a study of regulatory T cells in long-lasting Graves disease. Whole-study results and caveats: Researchers reported studying only peripheral blood, not thyroid tissue.

At least ten counts were recorded for this clonotype. Antigen specificity is unknown. Both iRepertoire HTBI primers and Arm-PCR of CDR3 regions were used to build the TCR beta libraries. Via MiXCR, TCRdb re-called the multiplex PCR reads, giving one row per CDR3 protein. The sample yields 550,000 or so distinct CDR3 sequences, more than 10% seen once. Time point given: newly diagnosed GD, antithyroid drugs for less than 3 months. From RNA extracted from PBMCs, the TCR library was made. CDR1 is SNHLY, CDR2 FYNNEI, per germline. The V end lost 4 bases, the J end lost 3 bases, and 7 bases lay between the germline ends. The CDR3 is made up of 12 amino acids. Another study also made use of these data, one on T cells in Graves' hyperthyroidism and ophthalmopathy. Per that study: Diagnosis relied on clinical symptoms, serum thyroxine and TRAb, thyroid ultrasound and orbital computed tomography.

The receptor was isolated from a woman in her twenties or thirties with Graves disease. This chain links TRBV2 with TRBJ2-7, with a weak D call TRBD1 (5 bases). This specimen was peripheral blood mononuclear cells (PBMCs), taken at new diagnosis, from a patient treated with antithyroid drugs. The CDR3 loop reads CASSADSYEQYF. The CDR3 DNA follows: TGTGCCAGCAGTGCCGACAGCTACGAGCAGTACTTC.